The sequence of this T cell receptor (beta chain) was determined in a study of T cells in localized non-small cell lung cancer. Points from the study as a whole: Within adjacent lung there appeared a median around 57 of the top 100 tumor clones. Uninvolved adjacent lung had the highest recorded T cell clonality, with tumor below it. The study sequenced only one region of the tumor. As a result, intratumor heterogeneity could not be excluded and remains possible.

The V end lost 4 bases, the J end lost 4 bases, and 17 bases lay between the germline ends. The CDR3 length is 16 residues. Germline V gives CDR1 SEHNR, CDR2 FQNEAQ (reference sequence). Concerning this clone itself: The antigen is unknown.

TCRdb's copy holds only in-frame clones and misses some; the assay was immunoSEQ multiplex PCR. The sample holds fewer than 90,000 clones, roughly 86% seen once. This clonotype was obtained from a man aged 35-75 years with stage I lung adenocarcinoma. This chain connects TRBV7-9 to TRBJ1-5; a possible D gene is TRBD1 (5 bases). The specimen comprised peripheral blood, sampled before any cancer treatment. The CDR3 region is CASSSALVGENQPQHF. In DNA form, the CDR3 reads TGTGCCAGCAGCTCGGCATTGGTAGGGGAGAATCAGCCCCAGCATTTT.